This T cell receptor beta chain was sequenced in a study of blood T cells in healthy people across ages. Notes on the study in general: It was not possible, with unsorted PBMCs, to conclusively compare naive and antigen-experienced cells. While age rose, TCR beta diversity per million T cells dropped in a roughly linear way.

The sample holds a few counts of this clonotype. What it binds is unknown. A J-beta primer mix and a sample-barcoded 5' primer were used in a second PCR of about 7 to 12 cycles. All samples gave at least 2.5 million CDR3-containing paired-end reads. TCRdb analysed the 5' RACE reads with MiXCR anew, one entry per CDR3 protein. The sample lists about 1.4 million distinct CDR3 sequences; approximately 60% were seen once. Sequencing used blood. The origin of this receptor is a man younger than 35 in good health.

CDR3 region: CSDRDRGTYTQYF. The CDR3, as DNA: TGCAGCGACCGGGACAGGGGGACGTATACGCAGTATTTT. V usage is TRBV29-1 and J usage is TRBJ2-3, with 11 bases fitting TRBD1. Germline trimming cut 7 bases from V and 7 bases from J; bases unmatched to any gene: 7. The CDR3 sequence is 13 residues long. Germline CDR1 and CDR2: SQVTM and ANQGSEA.